The 5 T cell receptor beta chains below were found in one sample sequenced in a study of cytomegalovirus exposure and HLA in healthy donors. It was with 60 Vbeta and 13 Jbeta primers that the PCR ran. The table came from immunoSEQ multiplex PCR; TCRdb's copy has only in-frame clones and leaves some out. The table records roughly 150,000 clones, approximately 83% of them present only once. Material: PBMCs. The source of these receptors is a woman aged 40 to 49 in good health and CMV-seronegative.

The chain is built from TRBV5-8 and TRBJ1-2, with 8 bases that match TRBD1. V trimming: 1 base; J trimming: 8 bases; junction bases outside the gene matches: 10. Germline V gene data show CDR1 as SGHTS and CDR2 as YDEGEE. There are 15 residues in the CDR3. The CDR3 reads CASSLTLRTGKGYTF. DNA of the CDR3: TGTGCCAGCAGCTTGACCCTTCGGACAGGGAAGGGCTACACCTTC.

CDR3 amino acids: CASSWDTDYGYTF. The CDR3 DNA is TGCGCCAGCAGCTGGGACACGGACTATGGCTACACCTTC. The chain recombines TRBV5-1 with TRBJ1-2, with D perhaps TRBD1 (6 bases). Trimming stripped 3 bases from V and 3 bases from J, with 9 bases between. The CDR3 is 13 amino acids. Germline V gene data show CDR1 as SGHRS and CDR2 as YFSETQ.

This chain connects TRBV7-9 to TRBJ1-5, with 7 bases lining up with TRBD1. The CDR3 is made up of 17 amino acids. The ends lost 5 bases at V and 2 bases at J; junction bases unmatched: 12. Germline assignment: CDR1 SEHNR and CDR2 FQNEAQ (reference sequence). Here the CDR3 reads CASSPDRAGGGNQPQHF. As DNA, the CDR3 is TGTGCCAGCAGCCCTGACAGGGCCGGGGGAGGCAATCAGCCCCAGCATTTT.

The V call is TRBV19, the J call TRBJ2-7; the D gene is possibly TRBD1 (5 bases). Germline V CDR1 and CDR2: LNHDA, SQIVND (reference sequence). Between the trimmed V and J ends, which lost 6 bases and 2 bases, there was a span of 11 bases. This CDR3 has 13 amino acids. CDR3 in DNA: TGTGCCAGTAGCCCCCAGGGTCCCTACGAGCAGTACTTC. Encoded protein: CASSPQGPYEQYF.

The chain is built from TRBV10-3 and TRBJ2-7; D is ambiguous. Trimming took 2 bases from V and 12 from J, leaving 14 bases between them. CDR1 is ENHRY and CDR2 is SYGVKD in the germline V gene. CDR3 length: 12 amino acids. The CDR3 sequence: CAISELNSTPYF. CDR3 DNA sequence: TGTGCCATCAGTGAGCTGAACTCCACCCCGTACTTC.